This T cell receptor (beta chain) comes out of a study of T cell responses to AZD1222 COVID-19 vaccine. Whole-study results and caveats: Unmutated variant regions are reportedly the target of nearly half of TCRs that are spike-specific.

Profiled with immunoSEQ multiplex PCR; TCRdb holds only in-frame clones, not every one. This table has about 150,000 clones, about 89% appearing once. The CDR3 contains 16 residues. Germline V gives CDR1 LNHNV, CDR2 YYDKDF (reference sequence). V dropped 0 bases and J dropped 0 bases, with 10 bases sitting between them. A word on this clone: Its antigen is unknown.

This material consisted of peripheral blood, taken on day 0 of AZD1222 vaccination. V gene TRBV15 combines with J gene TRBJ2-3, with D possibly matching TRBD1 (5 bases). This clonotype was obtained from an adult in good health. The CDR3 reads CATSRETVTSTDTQYF. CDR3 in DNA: TGTGCCACCAGCAGAGAGACAGTGACTAGCACAGATACGCAGTATTTT.